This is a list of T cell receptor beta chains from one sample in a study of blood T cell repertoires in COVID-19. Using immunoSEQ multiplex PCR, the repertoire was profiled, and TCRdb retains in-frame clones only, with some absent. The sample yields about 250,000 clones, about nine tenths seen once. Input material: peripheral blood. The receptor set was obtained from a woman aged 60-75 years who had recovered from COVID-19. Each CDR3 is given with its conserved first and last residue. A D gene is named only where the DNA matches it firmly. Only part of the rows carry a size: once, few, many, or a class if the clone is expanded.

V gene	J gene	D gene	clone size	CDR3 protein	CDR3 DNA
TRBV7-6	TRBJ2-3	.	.	CASSRSNTDTQYF	TGTGCCAGCAGCCGGAGTAACACAGATACGCAGTATTTT
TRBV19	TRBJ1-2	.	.	CASSPQGALVGSYTF	TGTGCCAGTAGTCCACAGGGAGCCCTAGTCGGAAGCTACACCTTC
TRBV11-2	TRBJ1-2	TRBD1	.	CASSLLTGGAYGYTF	TGTGCCAGCAGCTTATTAACAGGGGGGGCCTATGGCTACACCTTC
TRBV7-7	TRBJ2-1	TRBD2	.	CASSATSGGANEQFF	TGTGCTAGCAGCGCTACTAGCGGGGGGGCCAATGAGCAGTTCTTC
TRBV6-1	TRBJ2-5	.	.	CASSDRLQETQYF	TGTGCCAGCAGTGACAGGCTTCAAGAGACCCAGTACTTC
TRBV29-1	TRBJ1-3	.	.	CSPLGARGTGNTIYF	TGCAGCCCCCTGGGGGCCAGGGGAACAGGAAACACCATATATTTT
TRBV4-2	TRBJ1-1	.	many	CASSMGDTEAFF	TGTGCCAGCAGCATGGGAGACACTGAAGCTTTCTTT
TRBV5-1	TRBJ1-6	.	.	CASSLEGQGESTLHF	TGCGCCAGCAGCTTGGAAGGGCAGGGCGAGAGCACCCTCCACTTT
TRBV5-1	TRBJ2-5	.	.	CASSSSMTLETQYF	TGCGCCAGCAGCTCTTCAATGACATTAGAGACCCAGTACTTC
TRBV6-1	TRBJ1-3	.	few	CASSEQIWGNTIYF	TGTGCCAGCAGTGAACAGATATGGGGAAACACCATATATTTT
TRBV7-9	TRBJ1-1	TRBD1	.	CASSPEFGTGGANTEAFF	TGTGCCAGCAGCCCCGAGTTCGGGACAGGGGGCGCGAACACTGAAGCTTTCTTT